This T cell receptor (beta chain) was identified during a study of CD8+CD57+ T cells in acquired aplastic anemia. The V end was cut by 6 bases, the J end by 1 base, with 9 bases between. This CDR3 has 13 residues. Per the germline V gene, CDR1 is SGHTA and CDR2 is FQGNSA. TCR beta VDJ combinations and CDR3 sequences were profiled from genomic DNA. TCRdb re-called the reads through MiXCR, storing one row per CDR3 protein. This table has roughly 180,000 distinct CDR3 sequences, over 60% appearing once. This TCR derives from a human donor with severe aplastic anemia or a healthy control (not recorded which). The chain links TRBV7-2 to TRBJ1-1; D gene unclear. Sequenced material: sorted CD4+, CD8+, or CD8+CD57+ T cells (not recorded which) from PBMCs. The CDR3 here is CASSEIQNTEAFF. The CDR3 nucleotides read TGTGCCAGCAGTGAAATCCAGAACACTGAAGCTTTCTTT.